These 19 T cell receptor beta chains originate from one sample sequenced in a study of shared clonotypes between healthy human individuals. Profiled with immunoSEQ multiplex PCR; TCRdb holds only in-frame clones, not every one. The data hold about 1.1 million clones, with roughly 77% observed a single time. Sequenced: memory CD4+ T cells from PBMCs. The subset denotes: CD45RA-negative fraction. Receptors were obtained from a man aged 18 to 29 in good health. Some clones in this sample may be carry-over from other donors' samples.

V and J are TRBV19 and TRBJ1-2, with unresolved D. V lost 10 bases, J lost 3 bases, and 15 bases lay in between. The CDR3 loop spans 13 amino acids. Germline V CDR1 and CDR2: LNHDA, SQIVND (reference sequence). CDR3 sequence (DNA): TGTGCCACTACTAGGAACGCGGACTATGGCTACACCTTC. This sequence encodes CATTRNADYGYTF.

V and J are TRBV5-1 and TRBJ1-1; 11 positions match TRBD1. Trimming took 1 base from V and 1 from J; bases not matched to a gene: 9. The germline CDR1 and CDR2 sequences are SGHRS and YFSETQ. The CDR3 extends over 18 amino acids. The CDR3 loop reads CASSLSGQGAAGNTEAFF. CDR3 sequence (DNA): TGCGCCAGCAGCTTGAGTGGACAGGGGGCGGCGGGGAACACTGAAGCTTTCTTT. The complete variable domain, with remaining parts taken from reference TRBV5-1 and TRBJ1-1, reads KAGVTQTPRYLIKTRGQQVTLSCSPISGHRSVSWYQQTPGQGLQFLFEYFSETQRNKGNFPGRFSGRQFSNSRSEMNVSTLELGDSALYLCASSLSGQGAAGNTEAFFGQGTRLTVV.

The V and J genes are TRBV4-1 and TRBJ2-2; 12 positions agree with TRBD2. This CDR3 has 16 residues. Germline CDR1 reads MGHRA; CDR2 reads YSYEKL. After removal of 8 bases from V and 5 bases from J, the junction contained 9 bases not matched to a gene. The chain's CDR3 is CASQDGGLAGTGELFF. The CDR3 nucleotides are TGCGCCAGCCAGGACGGGGGACTAGCGGGTACCGGGGAGCTGTTTTTT.

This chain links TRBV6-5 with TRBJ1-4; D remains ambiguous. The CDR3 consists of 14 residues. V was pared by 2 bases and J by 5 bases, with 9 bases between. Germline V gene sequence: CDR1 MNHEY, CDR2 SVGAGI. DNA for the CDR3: TGTGCCAGCAGTTACGGAGCCGACAATGAAAAACTGTTTTTT. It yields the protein CASSYGADNEKLFF.

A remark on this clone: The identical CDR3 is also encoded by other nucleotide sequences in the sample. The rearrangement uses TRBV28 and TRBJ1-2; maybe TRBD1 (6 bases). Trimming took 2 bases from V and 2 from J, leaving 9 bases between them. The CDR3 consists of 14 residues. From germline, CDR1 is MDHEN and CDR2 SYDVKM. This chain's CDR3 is CASSLRQANYGYTF. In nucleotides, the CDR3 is TGTGCCAGCAGTTTAAGACAGGCAAACTATGGCTACACCTTC.

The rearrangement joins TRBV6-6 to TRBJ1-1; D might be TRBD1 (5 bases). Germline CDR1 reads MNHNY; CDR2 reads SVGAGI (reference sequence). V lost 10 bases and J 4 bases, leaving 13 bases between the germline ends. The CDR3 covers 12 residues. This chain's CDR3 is CATRVGGTEAFF. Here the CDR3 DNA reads TGTGCCACCCGGGTGGGGGGCACTGAAGCTTTCTTT.

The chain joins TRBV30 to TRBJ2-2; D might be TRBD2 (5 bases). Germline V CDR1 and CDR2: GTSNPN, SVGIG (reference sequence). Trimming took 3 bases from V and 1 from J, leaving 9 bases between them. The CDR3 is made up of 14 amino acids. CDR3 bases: TGTGCCTGGAGAAAGCGGATGAACACCGGGGAGCTGTTTTTT. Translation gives CAWRKRMNTGELFF.

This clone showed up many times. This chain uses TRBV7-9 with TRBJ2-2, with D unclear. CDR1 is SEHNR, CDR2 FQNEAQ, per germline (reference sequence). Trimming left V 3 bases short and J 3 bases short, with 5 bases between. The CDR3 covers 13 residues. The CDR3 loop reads CASSFDYTGELFF. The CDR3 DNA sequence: TGTGCCAGCAGCTTTGATTACACCGGGGAGCTGTTTTTT.

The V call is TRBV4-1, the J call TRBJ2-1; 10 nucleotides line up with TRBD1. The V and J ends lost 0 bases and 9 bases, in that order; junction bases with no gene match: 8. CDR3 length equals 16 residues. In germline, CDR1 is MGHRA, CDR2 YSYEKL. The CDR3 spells CASSQDHGQGDREQFF. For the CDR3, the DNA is TGCGCCAGCAGCCAAGATCACGGACAGGGGGATCGTGAGCAGTTCTTC.

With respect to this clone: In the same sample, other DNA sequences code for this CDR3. The CDR3 reads CASSLAGGSEQYF. CDR3 nucleotides: TGTGCCAGCAGCTTGGCCGGGGGCTCGGAGCAGTACTTC. The gene calls are TRBV7-9 and TRBJ2-7; tentatively, D is TRBD1 or TRBD2 (6 bases each). Germline V CDR1 and CDR2: SEHNR, FQNEAQ (reference sequence). This CDR3 region has 13 residues. Trimming shortened V by 3 bases and J by 7 bases, and 13 bases separated the two germline ends.

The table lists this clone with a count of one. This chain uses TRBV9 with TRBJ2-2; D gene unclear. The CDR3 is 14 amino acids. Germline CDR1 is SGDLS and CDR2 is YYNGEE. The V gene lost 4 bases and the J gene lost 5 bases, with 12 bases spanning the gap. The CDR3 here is CASSFQEQTGELFF. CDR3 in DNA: TGTGCCAGCAGCTTTCAAGAACAAACCGGGGAGCTGTTTTTT. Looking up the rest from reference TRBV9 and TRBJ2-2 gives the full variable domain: DSGVTQTPKHLITATGQRVTLRCSPRSGDLSVYWYQQSLDQGLQFLIQYYNGEERAKGNILERFSAQQFPDLHSELNLSSLELGDSALYFCASSFQEQTGELFFGEGSRLTVL.

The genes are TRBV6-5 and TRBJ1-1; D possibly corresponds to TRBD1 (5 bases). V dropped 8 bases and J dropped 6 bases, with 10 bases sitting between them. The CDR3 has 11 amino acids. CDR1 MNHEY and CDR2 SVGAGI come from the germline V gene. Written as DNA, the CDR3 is TGTGCCAGCTCCAGGGCCGCTGAAGCTTTCTTT. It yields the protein CASSRAAEAFF.

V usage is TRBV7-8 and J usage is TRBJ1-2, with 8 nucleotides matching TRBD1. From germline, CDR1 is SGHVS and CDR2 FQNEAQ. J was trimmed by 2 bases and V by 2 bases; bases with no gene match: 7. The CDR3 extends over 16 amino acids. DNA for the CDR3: TGTGCCAGCAGCTTACCCGGGACAGGAGTAAACTATGGCTACACCTTC. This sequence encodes CASSLPGTGVNYGYTF. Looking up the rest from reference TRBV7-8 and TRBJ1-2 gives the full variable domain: GAGVSQSPRYKVAKRGQDVALRCDPISGHVSLFWYQQALGQGPEFLTYFQNEAQLDKSGLPSDRFFAERPEGSVSTLKIQRTQQEDSAVYLCASSLPGTGVNYGYTFGSGTRLTVV.

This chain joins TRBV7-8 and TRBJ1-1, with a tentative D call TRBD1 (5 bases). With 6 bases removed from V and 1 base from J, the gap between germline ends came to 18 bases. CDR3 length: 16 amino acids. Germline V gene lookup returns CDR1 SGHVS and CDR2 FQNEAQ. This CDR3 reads CASSITPAGQNTEAFF. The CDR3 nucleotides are TGTGCCAGCAGTATAACCCCGGCAGGGCAGAACACTGAAGCTTTCTTT. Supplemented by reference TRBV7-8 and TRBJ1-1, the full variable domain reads GAGVSQSPRYKVAKRGQDVALRCDPISGHVSLFWYQQALGQGPEFLTYFQNEAQLDKSGLPSDRFFAERPEGSVSTLKIQRTQQEDSAVYLCASSITPAGQNTEAFFGQGTRLTVV.

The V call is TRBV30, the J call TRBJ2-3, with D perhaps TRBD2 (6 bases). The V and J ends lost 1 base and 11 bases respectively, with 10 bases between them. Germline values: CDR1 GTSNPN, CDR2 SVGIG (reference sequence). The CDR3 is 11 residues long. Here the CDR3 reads CAWSGAGQQYF. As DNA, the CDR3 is TGTGCCTGGAGTGGTGCGGGGCAGCAGTATTTT.

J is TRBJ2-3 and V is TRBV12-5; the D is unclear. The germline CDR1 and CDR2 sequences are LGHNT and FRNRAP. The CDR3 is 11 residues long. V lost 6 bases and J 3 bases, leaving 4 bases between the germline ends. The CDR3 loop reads CASGGTDTQYF. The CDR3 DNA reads TGTGCTAGTGGGGGTACAGATACGCAGTATTTT.

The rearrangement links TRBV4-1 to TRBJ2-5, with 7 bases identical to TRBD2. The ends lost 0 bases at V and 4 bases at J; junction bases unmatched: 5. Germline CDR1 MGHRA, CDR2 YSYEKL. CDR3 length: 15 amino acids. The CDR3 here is CASSQERLAGETQYF. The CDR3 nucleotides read TGCGCCAGCAGCCAAGAGAGACTAGCCGGAGAGACCCAGTACTTC.

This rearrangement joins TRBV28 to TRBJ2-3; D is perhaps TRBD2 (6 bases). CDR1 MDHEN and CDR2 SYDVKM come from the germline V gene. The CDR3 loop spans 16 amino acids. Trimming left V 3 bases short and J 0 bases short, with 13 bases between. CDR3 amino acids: CASSFRGGRSTDTQYF. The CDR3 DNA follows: TGTGCCAGCAGTTTTAGGGGAGGTCGGAGCACAGATACGCAGTATTTT.

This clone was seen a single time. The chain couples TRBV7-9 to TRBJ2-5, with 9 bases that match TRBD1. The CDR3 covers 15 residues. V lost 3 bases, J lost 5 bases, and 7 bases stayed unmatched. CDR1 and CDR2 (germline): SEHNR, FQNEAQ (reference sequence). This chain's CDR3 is CASSFNRGRGETQYF. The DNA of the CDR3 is TGTGCCAGCAGCTTCAACAGGGGGCGAGGGGAGACCCAGTACTTC.